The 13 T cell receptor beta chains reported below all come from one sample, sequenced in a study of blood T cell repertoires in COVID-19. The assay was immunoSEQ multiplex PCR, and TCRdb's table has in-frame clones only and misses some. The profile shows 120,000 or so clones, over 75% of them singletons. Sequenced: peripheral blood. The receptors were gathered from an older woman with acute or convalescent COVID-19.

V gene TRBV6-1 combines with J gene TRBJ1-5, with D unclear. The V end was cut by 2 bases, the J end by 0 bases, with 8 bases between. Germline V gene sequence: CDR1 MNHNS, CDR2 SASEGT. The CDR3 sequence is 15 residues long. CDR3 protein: CASSEMAGSNQPQHF. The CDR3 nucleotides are TGTGCCAGCAGTGAAATGGCGGGTAGCAATCAGCCCCAGCATTTT.

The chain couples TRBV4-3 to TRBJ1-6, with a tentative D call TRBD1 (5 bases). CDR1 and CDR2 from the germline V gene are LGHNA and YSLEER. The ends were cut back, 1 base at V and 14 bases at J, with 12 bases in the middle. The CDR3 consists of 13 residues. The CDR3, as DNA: TGCGCCAGCAGCCAAGCCCGGGGGGTGGCCCTCCACTTT. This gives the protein CASSQARGVALHF.

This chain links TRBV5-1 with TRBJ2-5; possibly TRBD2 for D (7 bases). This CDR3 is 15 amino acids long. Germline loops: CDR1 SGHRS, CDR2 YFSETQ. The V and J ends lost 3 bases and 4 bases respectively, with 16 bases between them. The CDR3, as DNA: TGCGCCAGCAGCTCCGGAGGGGGGGGCGCAGAGACCCAGTACTTC. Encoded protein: CASSSGGGGAETQYF.

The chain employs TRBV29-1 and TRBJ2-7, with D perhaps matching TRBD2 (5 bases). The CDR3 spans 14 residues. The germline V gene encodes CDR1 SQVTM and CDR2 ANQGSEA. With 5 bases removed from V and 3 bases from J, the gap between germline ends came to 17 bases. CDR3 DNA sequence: TGCAGCGTTTGCTACCCGGGGAAGAACTACGAGCAGTACTTC. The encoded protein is CSVCYPGKNYEQYF.

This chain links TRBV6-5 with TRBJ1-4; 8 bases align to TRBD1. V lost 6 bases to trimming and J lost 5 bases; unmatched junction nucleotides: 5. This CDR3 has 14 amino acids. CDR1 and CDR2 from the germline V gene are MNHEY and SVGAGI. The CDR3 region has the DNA TGTGCCAGCAGGGAGGACAGGGTGAATGAAAAACTGTTTTTT. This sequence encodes CASREDRVNEKLFF.

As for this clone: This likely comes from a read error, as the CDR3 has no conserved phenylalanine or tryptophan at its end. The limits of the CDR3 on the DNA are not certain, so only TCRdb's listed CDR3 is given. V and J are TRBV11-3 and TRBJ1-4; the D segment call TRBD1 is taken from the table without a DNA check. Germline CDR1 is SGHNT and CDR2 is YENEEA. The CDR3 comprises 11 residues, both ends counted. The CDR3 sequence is CASSPDSPATI.

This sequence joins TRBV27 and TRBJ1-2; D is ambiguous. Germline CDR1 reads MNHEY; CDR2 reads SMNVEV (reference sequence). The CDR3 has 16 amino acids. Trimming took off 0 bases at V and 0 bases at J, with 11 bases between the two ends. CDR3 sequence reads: CASSLSSRLSNYGYTF. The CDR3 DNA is TGTGCCAGCAGTTTATCGAGCAGGCTATCTAACTATGGCTACACCTTC.

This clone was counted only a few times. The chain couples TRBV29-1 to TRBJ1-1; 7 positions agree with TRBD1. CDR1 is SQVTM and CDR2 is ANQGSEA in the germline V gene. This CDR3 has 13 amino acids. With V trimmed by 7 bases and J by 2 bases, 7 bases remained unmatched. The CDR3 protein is CSAKTGQNTEAFF. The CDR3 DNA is TGCAGCGCCAAGACAGGGCAAAACACTGAAGCTTTCTTT.

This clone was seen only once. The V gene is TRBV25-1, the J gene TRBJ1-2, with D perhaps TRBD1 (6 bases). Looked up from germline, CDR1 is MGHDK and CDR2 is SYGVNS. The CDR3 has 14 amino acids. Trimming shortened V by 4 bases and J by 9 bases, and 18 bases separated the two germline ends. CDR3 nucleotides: TGTGCCAGCAGTGGTGAAACAGGGTTCCGACGCTACACCTTC. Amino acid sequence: CASSGETGFRRYTF.

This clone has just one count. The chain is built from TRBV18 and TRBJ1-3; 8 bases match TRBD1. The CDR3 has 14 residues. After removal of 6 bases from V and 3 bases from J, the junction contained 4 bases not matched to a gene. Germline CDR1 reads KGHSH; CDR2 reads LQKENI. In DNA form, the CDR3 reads TGTGCCAGCTCCGAGGGGACAGGTGGAAACACCATATATTTT. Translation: CASSEGTGGNTIYF.

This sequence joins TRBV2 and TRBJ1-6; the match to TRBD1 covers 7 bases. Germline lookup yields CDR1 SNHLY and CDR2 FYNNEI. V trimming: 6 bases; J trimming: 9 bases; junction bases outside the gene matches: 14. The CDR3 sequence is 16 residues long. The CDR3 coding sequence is TGTGCCAGCAGCCCCGGTGGGGACAGAATCGGTTCACCCCTCCACTTT. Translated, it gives CASSPGGDRIGSPLHF.

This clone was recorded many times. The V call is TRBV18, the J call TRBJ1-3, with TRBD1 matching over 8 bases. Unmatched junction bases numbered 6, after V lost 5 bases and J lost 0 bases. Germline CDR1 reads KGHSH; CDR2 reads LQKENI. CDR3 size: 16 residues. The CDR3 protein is CASSSRGQSSGNTIYF. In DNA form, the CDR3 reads TGTGCCAGCTCATCCAGGGGGCAGAGCTCTGGAAACACCATATATTTT.

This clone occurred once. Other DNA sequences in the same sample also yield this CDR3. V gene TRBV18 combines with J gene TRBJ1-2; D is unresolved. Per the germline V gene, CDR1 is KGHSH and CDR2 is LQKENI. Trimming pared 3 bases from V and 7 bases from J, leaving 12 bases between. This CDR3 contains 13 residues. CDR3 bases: TGTGCCAGCTCACCTCGGGAGGAAGGTGGCTACACCTTC. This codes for CASSPREEGGYTF. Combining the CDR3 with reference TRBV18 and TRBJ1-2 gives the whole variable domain NAGVMQNPRHLVRRRGQEARLRCSPMKGHSHVYWYRQLPEEGLKFMVYLQKENIIDESGMPKERFSAEFPKEGPSILRIQQVVRGDSAAYFCASSPREEGGYTFGSGTRLTVV.